The table lists the clone carrying this TCR beta chain with a few counts. The sample is drawn from a study of human T cells and chemical hapten exposure. Time point defined: patch test 3, about 24 weeks after DPC sensitization. Treatment meaning: therapeutic diphenylcyclopropenone sensitization with weekly scalp DPC. TCRdb re-derived calls from the RACE reads in MiXCR, one entry per CDR3 protein. The data hold 150,000 to 200,000 distinct CDR3 sequences, with about 30% observed a single time. This sample comprised whole blood, obtained in connection with sensitization to the hapten diphenylcyclopropenone (DPC). The receptor's source is a young woman with alopecia areata. Some clones in this sample may be carry-over from other donors' samples.

The CDR3 DNA is TGCAGCGTCGCGGACAGGGGGAATAATTCACCCCTCCACTTT. The encoded protein is CSVADRGNNSPLHF. The chain is built from TRBV29-1 and TRBJ1-6, with TRBD1 identical over 10 bases. Looked up from germline, CDR1 is SQVTM and CDR2 is ANQGSEA. V was clipped by 6 bases and J by 5 bases; unmatched bases: 4. CDR3 length: 14 amino acids.